The rows below give T cell receptor beta chains drawn from one sample of a study of T cells in Graves' hyperthyroidism and ophthalmopathy. TCRdb passed the multiplex PCR reads through MiXCR, listing each CDR3 protein once. The table lists about 320,000 distinct CDR3 sequences, 15% to 20% of them singletons. Specimen: blood. Receptor source: a man aged 25 to 40 with Graves' hyperthyroidism. Each CDR3 is given with its conserved first and last residue. D genes are given only for firm matches.

j_call: TRBJ2-5
cdr3_length: 15
v_call: TRBV24-1
d_call: .
cdr3_aa: CATSDSSAGGETQYF

j_call: TRBJ1-4
cdr3_length: 11
v_call: TRBV20-1
d_call: .
cdr3_aa: CSARGEEKLFF

j_call: TRBJ2-1
cdr3_length: 15
v_call: TRBV10-3
d_call: TRBD2
cdr3_aa: CAISETSGRANEQFF

j_call: TRBJ2-1
cdr3_length: 14
v_call: TRBV6-2/TRBV6-3
d_call: TRBD1
cdr3_aa: CASSYLDRDNEQFF

j_call: TRBJ2-1
cdr3_length: 12
v_call: TRBV11-2
d_call: .
cdr3_aa: CASSHRVPEQFF

j_call: TRBJ2-7
cdr3_length: 14
v_call: TRBV6-1
d_call: TRBD2
cdr3_aa: CASRGLATGYEQYF

j_call: TRBJ2-7
cdr3_length: 15
v_call: TRBV28
d_call: .
cdr3_aa: CASSSVGTAPYEQYF

j_call: TRBJ1-1
cdr3_length: 13
v_call: TRBV19
d_call: .
cdr3_aa: CASTRGGNTEAFF

j_call: TRBJ1-2
cdr3_length: 15
v_call: TRBV4-1
d_call: .
cdr3_aa: CASSLWTDPNYGYTF

j_call: TRBJ1-2
cdr3_length: 11
v_call: TRBV29-1
d_call: .
cdr3_aa: CSVEGQEGYTF

j_call: TRBJ2-1
cdr3_length: 17
v_call: TRBV7-3
d_call: .
cdr3_aa: CASSSPAGLMDYNEQFF

j_call: TRBJ1-3
cdr3_length: 13
v_call: TRBV6-5
d_call: .
cdr3_aa: CASSYSIESTIYF

j_call: TRBJ1-4
cdr3_length: 13
v_call: TRBV9
d_call: .
cdr3_aa: CASSQTENEKLFF

j_call: TRBJ2-2
cdr3_length: 16
v_call: TRBV11-2
d_call: .
cdr3_aa: CASSLEGLATTGELFF

j_call: TRBJ1-3
cdr3_length: 14
v_call: TRBV27
d_call: .
cdr3_aa: CASSLWGGANTIYF

j_call: TRBJ2-7
cdr3_length: 16
v_call: TRBV4-1
d_call: TRBD2
cdr3_aa: CASSQIGGGHSYEQYF

j_call: TRBJ1-1
cdr3_length: 13
v_call: TRBV20-1
d_call: TRBD1
cdr3_aa: CSCKGGADTEAFF

j_call: TRBJ2-1
cdr3_length: 12
v_call: TRBV9
d_call: .
cdr3_aa: CASSVGQHEQFF

j_call: TRBJ2-1
cdr3_length: 10
v_call: TRBV20-1
d_call: .
cdr3_aa: CSASGGQQFF

j_call: TRBJ2-1
cdr3_length: 15
v_call: TRBV27
d_call: TRBD2
cdr3_aa: CASSLSLTSVGEQFF

j_call: TRBJ2-3
cdr3_length: 15
v_call: TRBV5-8
d_call: TRBD2
cdr3_aa: CASSLTSGKTDTQYF

j_call: TRBJ1-2
cdr3_length: 14
v_call: TRBV29-1
d_call: .
cdr3_aa: CSVPNQRGGDGYTF

j_call: TRBJ2-3
cdr3_length: 17
v_call: TRBV7-9
d_call: TRBD2
cdr3_aa: CASSGTGLGFSSDTQYF

j_call: TRBJ2-7
cdr3_length: 17
v_call: TRBV5-4
d_call: TRBD2
cdr3_aa: CASSLALTSGGSYEQYF

j_call: TRBJ2-4
cdr3_length: 18
v_call: TRBV6-6
d_call: .
cdr3_aa: CASSYSGRRFGGKNIQYF

j_call: TRBJ2-5
cdr3_length: 16
v_call: TRBV13
d_call: .
cdr3_aa: CASSLGMVTGVSAQYF

j_call: TRBJ1-4
cdr3_length: 15
v_call: TRBV3-1
d_call: .
cdr3_aa: CASSSVGRPDEKLFF

j_call: TRBJ2-3
cdr3_length: 16
v_call: TRBV18
d_call: .
cdr3_aa: CASSQSPPSITDTQYF

j_call: TRBJ2-7
cdr3_length: 14
v_call: TRBV5-5
d_call: .
cdr3_aa: CASSPEGDRGEQYF

j_call: TRBJ2-3
cdr3_length: 13
v_call: TRBV7-9
d_call: .
cdr3_aa: CASSGVGTDTQYF

j_call: TRBJ1-1
cdr3_length: 15
v_call: TRBV7-2
d_call: .
cdr3_aa: CASSLEGGLNTEAFF

j_call: TRBJ1-1
cdr3_length: 17
v_call: TRBV28
d_call: TRBD1
cdr3_aa: CASTVTQGARGNTETFF

j_call: TRBJ1-1
cdr3_length: 16
v_call: TRBV15
d_call: .
cdr3_aa: CATSRGFVAGEDEAFF

j_call: TRBJ1-1
cdr3_length: 13
v_call: TRBV5-1
d_call: TRBD1
cdr3_aa: CASSIVQGAEAFF

j_call: TRBJ2-7
cdr3_length: 17
v_call: TRBV5-1
d_call: .
cdr3_aa: CASSLASSGDLTYEQYF

j_call: TRBJ2-2
cdr3_length: 19
v_call: TRBV7-2
d_call: TRBD2
cdr3_aa: CASSAPRTSGTTNTGELFF

j_call: TRBJ1-1
cdr3_length: 16
v_call: TRBV20-1
d_call: .
cdr3_aa: CSAMGATGGPNTEAFF

j_call: TRBJ2-6
cdr3_length: 15
v_call: TRBV24-1
d_call: .
cdr3_aa: CATSDTGSGANVLTF

j_call: TRBJ1-2
cdr3_length: 14
v_call: TRBV24-1
d_call: .
cdr3_aa: CATSDFGADYGYTF

j_call: TRBJ1-2
cdr3_length: 15
v_call: TRBV18
d_call: TRBD1
cdr3_aa: CASSPRGTGGHGYTF

j_call: TRBJ2-7
cdr3_length: 14
v_call: TRBV2
d_call: TRBD1
cdr3_aa: CASSSGTGNYEQYF

j_call: TRBJ2-3
cdr3_length: 14
v_call: TRBV13
d_call: .
cdr3_aa: CASSSRTPGDTQYF

j_call: TRBJ1-5
cdr3_length: 18
v_call: TRBV2
d_call: .
cdr3_aa: CASSTSVGDGGPYQPQHF

j_call: TRBJ2-5
cdr3_length: 16
v_call: TRBV28
d_call: .
cdr3_aa: CASSYVKFIPPETQYF

j_call: TRBJ2-7
cdr3_length: 15
v_call: TRBV5-1
d_call: TRBD1
cdr3_aa: CASSLEGQPTYEQYF

j_call: TRBJ2-5
cdr3_length: 14
v_call: TRBV5-4
d_call: .
cdr3_aa: CASSPSVSLETQYF

j_call: TRBJ2-1
cdr3_length: 16
v_call: TRBV20-1
d_call: .
cdr3_aa: CSATSRARFSYNEQFF

j_call: TRBJ2-7
cdr3_length: 13
v_call: TRBV18
d_call: .
cdr3_aa: CASSPEDNYEQYF

j_call: TRBJ1-2
cdr3_length: 13
v_call: TRBV28
d_call: .
cdr3_aa: CASITLGNYGYTF

j_call: TRBJ1-2
cdr3_length: 15
v_call: TRBV28
d_call: TRBD1
cdr3_aa: CASSATPGQGYGYTF

j_call: TRBJ2-7
cdr3_length: 11
v_call: TRBV30
d_call: TRBD1
cdr3_aa: CAWDRARGQYF

j_call: TRBJ1-1
cdr3_length: 14
v_call: TRBV12-3/TRBV12-4
d_call: TRBD1
cdr3_aa: CASRKQGAEAEAFF

j_call: TRBJ2-5
cdr3_length: 13
v_call: TRBV2
d_call: TRBD1
cdr3_aa: CASSGDSQETQYF

j_call: TRBJ1-5
cdr3_length: 16
v_call: TRBV11-2
d_call: .
cdr3_aa: CASSQSPRRLNQPQHF

j_call: TRBJ1-1
cdr3_length: 15
v_call: TRBV20-1
d_call: .
cdr3_aa: CSARKSGEVRTEAFF

j_call: TRBJ2-6
cdr3_length: 18
v_call: TRBV27
d_call: .
cdr3_aa: CASSLSGDPFSGANVLTF

j_call: TRBJ1-2
cdr3_length: 12
v_call: TRBV3-1
d_call: .
cdr3_aa: CASRGGDYGYTF

j_call: TRBJ2-7
cdr3_length: 15
v_call: TRBV12-3/TRBV12-4
d_call: TRBD1
cdr3_aa: CASRNERQGSYEQYF

j_call: TRBJ2-1
cdr3_length: 16
v_call: TRBV28
d_call: .
cdr3_aa: CASSLGGEGSGDEQFF